Shown below are 8 T cell receptor beta chains from a single sample sequenced in a study of blood T cell repertoires in COVID-19. TCRdb's copy holds only in-frame clones and misses some; the assay was immunoSEQ multiplex PCR. The repertoire holds some 200,000 clones, 65% to 85% seen once, with less than 9.5% in the top ten. Sequencing was done on a sample of PBMCs or T cells enriched from blood (not recorded which). The origin of the receptors is a middle-aged man who had recovered from COVID-19.

This rearrangement joins TRBV9 to TRBJ2-6, with D possibly being TRBD2 (5 bases). Germline CDR1 SGDLS, CDR2 YYNGEE. The CDR3 runs to 18 residues. V lost 7 bases and J 0 bases, leaving 20 bases between the germline ends. CDR3 nucleotides: TGTGCCAGCGGCCGCGGGCCGGCCCTACTCTCTGGGGCCAACGTCCTGACTTTC. Its translation: CASGRGPALLSGANVLTF. The whole variable domain, remainder taken from reference TRBV9 and TRBJ2-6, is DSGVTQTPKHLITATGQRVTLRCSPRSGDLSVYWYQQSLDQGLQFLIQYYNGEERAKGNILERFSAQQFPDLHSELNLSSLELGDSALYFCASGRGPALLSGANVLTFGAGSRLTVL.

This chain joins TRBV7-2 and TRBJ2-2; 7 nucleotides agree with TRBD2. With 1 base clipped from V and 3 bases from J, the junction kept 5 bases outside the gene matches. Germline V gene lookup returns CDR1 SGHTA and CDR2 FQGNSA. The CDR3 loop spans 16 amino acids. The CDR3 DNA reads TGTGCCAGCAGCTTAGGACTAGCCCTTTACACCGGGGAGCTGTTTTTT. It codes for CASSLGLALYTGELFF. The full variable domain, in which reference TRBV7-2 and TRBJ2-2 provide the parts outside the CDR3, is GAGVSQSPSNKVTEKGKDVELRCDPISGHTALYWYRQSLGQGLEFLIYFQGNSAPDKSGLPSDRFSAERTGGSVSTLTIQRTQQEDSAVYLCASSLGLALYTGELFFGEGSRLTVL.

The chain is built from TRBV5-1 and TRBJ2-1, with TRBD1 matching over 10 bases. The germline CDR1 and CDR2 sequences are SGHRS and YFSETQ. This CDR3 spans 15 amino acids. The V and J ends lost 3 bases and 7 bases, in that order; junction bases with no gene match: 7. CDR3 DNA: TGCGCCAGCAGCTCAGGACAGGGGGGACGAAATGAGCAGTTCTTC. It yields the protein CASSSGQGGRNEQFF. Variable domain in full (rest from reference TRBV5-1 and TRBJ2-1): KAGVTQTPRYLIKTRGQQVTLSCSPISGHRSVSWYQQTPGQGLQFLFEYFSETQRNKGNFPGRFSGRQFSNSRSEMNVSTLELGDSALYLCASSSGQGGRNEQFFGPGTRLTVL.

This sequence joins TRBV29-1 and TRBJ1-2; D not resolved. Germline V lookup: CDR1 SQVTM, CDR2 ANQGSEA. There are 11 residues in the CDR3. Trimming removed 1 base at V and 7 bases at J, with 7 bases between. In DNA form, the CDR3 reads TGCAGCGTTGAAGTCGGGTTTGGCTACACCTTC. Protein: CSVEVGFGYTF.

The chain joins TRBV15 to TRBJ1-2; TRBD1 agrees at 10 bases. Per germline, CDR1 LNHNV and CDR2 YYDKDF (reference sequence). The V gene end was trimmed by 2 bases and the J gene end by 3 bases; junction bases not matched to a gene: 3. CDR3 length: 15 residues. This CDR3 reads CATSRTTGGDYGYTF. For the CDR3, the DNA is TGTGCCACCAGCAGAACGACAGGGGGCGACTATGGCTACACCTTC. Full variable domain (rest looked up from reference TRBV15 and TRBJ1-2): DAMVIQNPRYQVTQFGKPVTLSCSQTLNHNVMYWYQQKSSQAPKLLFHYYDKDFNNEADTPDNFQSRRPNTSFCFLDIRSPGLGDTAMYLCATSRTTGGDYGYTFGSGTRLTVV.

The V call is TRBV6-4, the J call TRBJ1-6; perhaps TRBD1 as D (5 bases). Germline V CDR1 and CDR2: MRHNA, SNTAGT. The CDR3 contains 16 residues. V was shortened by 2 bases and J by 8 bases, with 16 bases between the two germline ends. The CDR3 spells CASSDGGTGDYSPLHF. The CDR3 DNA reads as TGTGCCAGCAGTGACGGCGGGACCGGGGATTATTCACCCCTCCACTTT.

The chain links TRBV6-5 to TRBJ2-7; 7 bases map to TRBD1. V lost 5 bases and J lost 4; bases outside the gene matches: 11. The CDR3 extends over 15 amino acids. Germline assignment: CDR1 MNHEY and CDR2 SVGAGI. This CDR3 is CASSPGQAFTYEQYF. The DNA of the CDR3 is TGTGCCAGCAGTCCAGGACAGGCTTTTACATACGAGCAGTACTTC.

The CDR3 sequence: CASSFQGAVAFF. In DNA, the CDR3 is TGTGCCAGCAGCTTCCAGGGGGCGGTAGCTTTCTTT. This chain connects TRBV7-8 to TRBJ1-1; TRBD1 aligns across 8 bases. The CDR3 length is 12 residues. The trim removed 3 bases at V and 10 bases at J, leaving 4 bases unmatched. Germline CDR1 SGHVS, CDR2 FQNEAQ.